This TCR beta chain was captured in a study of cytotoxic CD8 clonotypes in ibrutinib-treated CLL. On the study more broadly: In all, 10 to 11 patients were relapsed/refractory, around 15 were treatment-naive and about 18 were IGHV unmutated. Partial responses numbered approximately 24 and complete responses 2; after a median about 6 years, about 14 stayed remitted and approximately twelve progressed.

TCRdb keeps only in-frame clones here, not all; method: immunoSEQ multiplex PCR. The sample consists of about 200,000 clones, 60% to 80% of them appearing once. Study-wide findings and caveats: Sustained-remission patients were sampled at different times than progressing patients were.

Germline V gives CDR1 MNHNS, CDR2 SASEGT. The CDR3 spans 16 residues. Trimming removed 1 base from V and 5 bases from J; junction bases left unmatched: 9. With respect to this clone: Its antigen is not identified.

The origin of this receptor is a human donor with chronic lymphocytic leukemia. The chain couples TRBV6-1 to TRBJ2-5, with 8 bases aligning to TRBD2. The source was PBMCs, collected after 12 months of ibrutinib treatment. CDR3 region: CASSEGRGAAGETQYF. The CDR3 nucleotides read TGTGCCAGCAGTGAAGGGCGGGGGGCAGCCGGGGAGACCCAGTACTTC.